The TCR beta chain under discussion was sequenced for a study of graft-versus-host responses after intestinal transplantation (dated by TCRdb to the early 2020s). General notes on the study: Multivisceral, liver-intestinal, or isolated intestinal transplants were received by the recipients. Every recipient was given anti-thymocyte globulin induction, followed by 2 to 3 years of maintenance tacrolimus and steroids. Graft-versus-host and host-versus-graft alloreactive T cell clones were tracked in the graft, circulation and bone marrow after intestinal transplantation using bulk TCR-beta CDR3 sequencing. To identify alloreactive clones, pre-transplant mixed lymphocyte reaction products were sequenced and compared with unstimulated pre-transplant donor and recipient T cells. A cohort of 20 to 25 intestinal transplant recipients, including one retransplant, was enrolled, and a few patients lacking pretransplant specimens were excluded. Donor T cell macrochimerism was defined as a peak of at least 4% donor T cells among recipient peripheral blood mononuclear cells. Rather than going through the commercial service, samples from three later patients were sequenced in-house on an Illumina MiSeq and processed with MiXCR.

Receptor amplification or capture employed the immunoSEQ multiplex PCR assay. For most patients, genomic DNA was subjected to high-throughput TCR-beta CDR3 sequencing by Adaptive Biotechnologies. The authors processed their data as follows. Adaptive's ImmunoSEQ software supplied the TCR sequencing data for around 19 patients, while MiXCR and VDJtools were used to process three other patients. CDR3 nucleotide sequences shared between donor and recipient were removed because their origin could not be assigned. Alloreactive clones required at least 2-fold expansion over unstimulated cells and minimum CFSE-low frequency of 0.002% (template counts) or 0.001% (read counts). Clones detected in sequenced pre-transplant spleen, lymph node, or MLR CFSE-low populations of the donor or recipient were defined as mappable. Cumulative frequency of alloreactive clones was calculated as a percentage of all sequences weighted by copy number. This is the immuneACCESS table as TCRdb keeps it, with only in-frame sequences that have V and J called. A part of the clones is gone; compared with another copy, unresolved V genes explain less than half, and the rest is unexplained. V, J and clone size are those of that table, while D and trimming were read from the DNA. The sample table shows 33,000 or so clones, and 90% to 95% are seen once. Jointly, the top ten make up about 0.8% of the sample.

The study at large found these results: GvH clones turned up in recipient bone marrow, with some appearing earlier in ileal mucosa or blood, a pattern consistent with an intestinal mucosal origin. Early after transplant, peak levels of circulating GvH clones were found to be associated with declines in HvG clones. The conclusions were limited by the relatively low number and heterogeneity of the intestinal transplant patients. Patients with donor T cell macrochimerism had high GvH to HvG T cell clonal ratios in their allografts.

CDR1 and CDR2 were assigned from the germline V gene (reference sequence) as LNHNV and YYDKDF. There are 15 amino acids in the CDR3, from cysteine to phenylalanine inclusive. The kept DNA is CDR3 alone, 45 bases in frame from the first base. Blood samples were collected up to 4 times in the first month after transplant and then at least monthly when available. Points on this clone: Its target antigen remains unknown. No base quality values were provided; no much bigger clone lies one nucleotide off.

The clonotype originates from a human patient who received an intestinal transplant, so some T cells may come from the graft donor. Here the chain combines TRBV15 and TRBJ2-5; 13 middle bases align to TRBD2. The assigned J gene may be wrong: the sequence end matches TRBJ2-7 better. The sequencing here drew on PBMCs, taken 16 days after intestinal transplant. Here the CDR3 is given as CATSRGTSGGYEQYF. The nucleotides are TGTGCCACCAGCAGAGGGACTAGCGGGGGTTACGAGCAGTACTTC.